Listed here is a single T cell receptor (beta chain). Its antigen is undetermined. The CDR3 sequence is 13 residues long. The germline CDR1 and CDR2 sequences are MNHEY and SMNVEV (reference sequence). V lost 5 bases to trimming and J lost 2 bases, with 10 bases between them. Here immunoSEQ multiplex PCR was the method, and the copy in TCRdb shows in-frame clones only, minus some. The sample lists under 20,000 clones, approximately 76% occurring once. This specimen comes from a study of OX40 agonist ivuxolimab in advanced cancers. Study results and caveats: A proportion of nonresponders additionally exhibited low normalized T-cell clonal expansion. Both CD4+ and CD8+ T cell populations in blood had undergone clonal expansion by week 6 at 0.1 to 3.0 mg/kg. In general, CD8+ T cells held more expanded clones than CD4+ did, on average.

Material: CD4+ or CD8+ T cells sorted from blood, obtained in a trial of the OX40 agonist ivuxolimab. This clonotype originated in an adult with an advanced solid tumor such as melanoma, head and neck, liver or kidney cancer. The chain is built from TRBV27 and TRBJ2-7; D ambiguous. The CDR3 DNA reads as TGTGCCAGCAGTCTCTCAGCCACCTACGAGCAGTACTTC. Translation: CASSLSATYEQYF.